One and the same sample provided the 25 T cell receptor beta chains below, sequenced in a study of beta chain features in type 1 diabetes. Study conclusions and caveats: People with Type 1 diabetes carried modestly yet significantly shorter TCRB CDR3s in all four CD4+ subsets.

These receptors' antigens are unknown. What was sequenced were expressed TCRB transcripts, since all of the isolated RNA had been reverse transcribed. TCRdb's copy holds only in-frame clones and misses some; the assay was immunoSEQ multiplex PCR. Of roughly 700,000 clones in the sample, around an eighth were seen once. The sequenced sample was naive CD4+ T cells from blood. All receptors derive from a young man with type 1 diabetes.

This clone was seen a few times. The rearrangement uses TRBV15 and TRBJ1-2; 9 bases map to TRBD1. Trimming at V came to 1 base and at J to 1 base, leaving 1 base not matched to a gene. The CDR3 contains 15 residues. Germline V CDR1 and CDR2: LNHNV, YYDKDF (reference sequence). CDR3 sequence reads: CATSRGTGDNYGYTF. CDR3 in DNA: TGTGCCACCAGCAGAGGGACAGGGGATAACTATGGCTACACCTTC. Together with reference TRBV15 and TRBJ1-2, the CDR3 gives the full variable domain: DAMVIQNPRYQVTQFGKPVTLSCSQTLNHNVMYWYQQKSSQAPKLLFHYYDKDFNNEADTPDNFQSRRPNTSFCFLDIRSPGLGDTAMYLCATSRGTGDNYGYTFGSGTRLTVV.

The chain joins TRBV5-6 to TRBJ2-5; TRBD1 matches 10 bases. This CDR3 contains 15 residues. V lost 4 bases and J lost 4; bases outside the gene matches: 7. The germline V gene encodes CDR1 SGHDT and CDR2 YYEEEE. The CDR3 reads CASSVTGGHGETQYF. The CDR3 nucleotides are TGTGCCAGCAGCGTGACAGGGGGCCACGGAGAGACCCAGTACTTC.

This clone was detected only a few times. The chain couples TRBV7-2 to TRBJ2-5; 7 nucleotides match TRBD2. This CDR3 contains 16 residues. J lost 3 bases, V lost 5 bases, and 12 bases had no gene match. Germline V gene lookup returns CDR1 SGHTA and CDR2 FQGNSA. The CDR3 sequence: CASSPNPGLRKETQYF. CDR3 in DNA: TGTGCCAGCAGCCCCAACCCGGGACTACGAAAAGAGACCCAGTACTTC.

Only a few counts were recorded for this clone. The rearrangement joins TRBV7-2 to TRBJ2-4; 11 nucleotides line up with TRBD2. Germline trimming cut 4 bases from V and 9 bases from J; bases unmatched to any gene: 11. In germline, CDR1 is SGHTA, CDR2 FQGNSA. The CDR3 consists of 16 residues. CDR3 DNA sequence: TGTGCCAGCAGCTCGAAGTCCCTAGCGGGGGGCGTCATTCAGTACTTC. Residues: CASSSKSLAGGVIQYF.

The rearrangement links TRBV29-1 to TRBJ2-3; tentatively, D is TRBD1 (5 bases). The germline V gene encodes CDR1 SQVTM and CDR2 ANQGSEA. This CDR3 comprises 14 residues. The germline V and J ends were trimmed by 6 bases and 2 bases, with 15 bases remaining between them. CDR3 DNA sequence: TGCAGCGTAGCTTTGACAGCTTCCACAGATACGCAGTATTTT. This translates into CSVALTASTDTQYF.

CDR3 DNA sequence: TGTGCCAGTGGGAGACTCTCGAACACCGGGGAGCTGTTTTTT. Protein sequence: CASGRLSNTGELFF. The chain recombines TRBV19 with TRBJ2-2; a possible D gene is TRBD2 (5 bases). Trimming took off 8 bases at V and 0 bases at J, with 10 bases between the two ends. The germline V gene encodes CDR1 LNHDA and CDR2 SQIVND (reference sequence). The CDR3 is 14 residues long.

The sample holds a few counts of this clone. V gene TRBV30 combines with J gene TRBJ1-3, with D perhaps TRBD1 (6 bases). Germline CDR1 GTSNPN, CDR2 SVGIG (reference sequence). V shed 3 bases and J shed 2 bases, with 11 bases lying between them. CDR3 length: 14 residues. This CDR3 reads CAWRSGAAGNTIYF. The CDR3, as DNA: TGTGCCTGGAGGTCAGGGGCGGCTGGAAACACCATATATTTT.

This clone has just a few counts. V and J are TRBV27 and TRBJ1-6; TRBD1 agrees at 7 bases. The germline CDR1 and CDR2 sequences are MNHEY and SMNVEV (reference sequence). V shed 3 bases, J shed 7 bases, and the junction held 3 bases outside the gene matches. The CDR3 is made up of 14 amino acids. The CDR3 DNA reads as TGTGCCAGCAGTTTTGAAGGGGGCAATTCACCCCTCCACTTT. Protein sequence: CASSFEGGNSPLHF.

This chain uses TRBV6-6 with TRBJ2-7; D is ambiguous. V dropped 7 bases and J dropped 5 bases, with 15 bases sitting between them. The CDR3 is 13 residues long. Germline V gene data show CDR1 as MNHNY and CDR2 as SVGAGI (reference sequence). CDR3 in amino acids: CASKTSGVNEQYF. The CDR3 DNA follows: TGTGCCAGCAAAACTTCGGGTGTAAACGAGCAGTACTTC.

The rearrangement joins TRBV5-6 to TRBJ1-1; maybe TRBD1 (5 bases). Trimming left V 1 base short and J 4 bases short, with 11 bases between. CDR1 is SGHDT, CDR2 YYEEEE, per germline. The CDR3 sequence is 14 residues long. CDR3 amino acids: CASSLLGDSTEAFF. The DNA of the CDR3 is TGTGCCAGCAGCTTGTTGGGGGATAGCACTGAAGCTTTCTTT. The full variable domain, completed using reference TRBV5-6 and TRBJ1-1, is DAGVTQSPTHLIKTRGQQVTLRCSPKSGHDTVSWYQQALGQGPQFIFQYYEEEERQRGNFPDRFSGHQFPNYSSELNVNALLLGDSALYLCASSLLGDSTEAFFGQGTRLTVV.

This clone was found a few times. The V and J genes are TRBV30 and TRBJ1-6; D gene ambiguous. Trimming took off 4 bases at V and 0 bases at J, with 25 bases between the two ends. This CDR3 has 20 amino acids. Germline CDR1 reads GTSNPN; CDR2 reads SVGIG (reference sequence). CDR3 coding DNA: TGTGCCTGGACCACGTACGCCGGCGGACTTTTCAGCTCCTATAATTCACCCCTCCACTTT. Amino acids: CAWTTYAGGLFSSYNSPLHF.

The rearrangement links TRBV7-3 to TRBJ2-1; 10 bases are a match to TRBD1. V shed 1 base, J shed 9 bases, and the junction held 15 bases outside the gene matches. Germline CDR1 SGHTA, CDR2 FQGTGA. The CDR3 totals 18 residues. CDR3 residues: CASSLIRTGQGTKGEQFF. In nucleotides, the CDR3 is TGTGCCAGCAGCTTAATTAGGACGGGACAGGGGACGAAGGGTGAGCAGTTCTTC.

The chain carries TRBV29-1 and TRBJ1-5; 7 positions agree with TRBD1. Germline CDR1 and CDR2: SQVTM and ANQGSEA. The CDR3 totals 14 residues. The CDR3 sequence: CSAMTTGQGQPQHF. DNA for the CDR3: TGCAGTGCTATGACGACAGGGCAAGGTCAGCCCCAGCATTTT.

Comments on this clone: Mismatch with germline at one junction end may stem from a read error. The chain couples TRBV2 to TRBJ2-1, with D perhaps matching TRBD2 (5 bases). The CDR3 sequence is 15 residues long. The germline CDR1 and CDR2 sequences are SNHLY and FYNNEI. In DNA form, the CDR3 reads TGTGCCAGCAGACTGCACTGGACGGGATACAATGAACAGTTCTTC. Translated: CASRLHWTGYNEQFF.

The DNA for the CDR3 is TGTGCCAGTAGCCCCCTGGACTCTGGGGCCAACGTCCTGACTTTC. Protein sequence: CASSPLDSGANVLTF. This sequence joins TRBV19 and TRBJ2-6; D is ambiguous. The V end was cut by 6 bases, the J end by 0 bases, with 9 bases between. Germline CDR1 and CDR2: LNHDA and SQIVND (reference sequence). The CDR3 loop spans 15 amino acids.

In this sample, this clone turned up a few times. The genes are TRBV4-1 and TRBJ2-5; D possibly corresponds to TRBD2 (6 bases). The CDR3 contains 16 residues. In germline, CDR1 is MGHRA, CDR2 YSYEKL. V shed 0 bases and J shed 5 bases, with 16 bases lying between them. CDR3 DNA: TGCGCCAGCAGCCAAGATGCGACCGGGAGTGGGGAGACCCAGTACTTC. This codes for CASSQDATGSGETQYF.

In this sample, this clone turned up a few times. This chain connects TRBV27 to TRBJ2-7; D remains unclear. Germline CDR1 and CDR2: MNHEY and SMNVEV (reference sequence). Trimming left V 4 bases short and J 0 bases short, with 16 bases between. CDR3 length: 16 amino acids. The CDR3 loop reads CASSSGRLTSSYEQYF. The DNA of the CDR3 is TGTGCCAGCAGTTCAGGACGGCTAACCAGCTCCTACGAGCAGTACTTC.

The chain employs TRBV14 and TRBJ1-2; a possible D gene is TRBD1 (5 bases). Trimming shortened V by 1 base and J by 0 bases, and 6 bases separated the two germline ends. The CDR3 covers 14 residues. Per germline, CDR1 SGHDN and CDR2 FVKESK. The chain's CDR3 is CASSQGTTNYGYTF. The CDR3 DNA reads TGTGCCAGCAGCCAAGGGACAACTAACTATGGCTACACCTTC.

This chain's CDR3 is CAWTPGTPNTGELFF. The CDR3 bases are TGTGCCTGGACCCCCGGGACACCGAACACCGGGGAGCTGTTTTTT. The chain links TRBV30 to TRBJ2-2; D possibly corresponds to TRBD1 (6 bases). Germline V CDR1 and CDR2: GTSNPN, SVGIG (reference sequence). Trimming pared 4 bases from V and 0 bases from J, leaving 12 bases between. The CDR3 contains 15 residues. The full variable domain, in which reference TRBV30 and TRBJ2-2 provide the parts outside the CDR3, is SQTIHQWPATLVQPVGSPLSLECTVEGTSNPNLYWYRQAAGRGLQLLFYSVGIGQISSEVPQNLSASRPQDRQFILSSKKLLLSDSGFYLCAWTPGTPNTGELFFGEGSRLTVL.

This chain uses TRBV7-8 with TRBJ2-5, with 7 positions matching TRBD1. The ends lost 5 bases at V and 7 bases at J; junction bases unmatched: 10. The CDR3 length is 14 residues. Germline CDR1 SGHVS, CDR2 FQNEAQ. This CDR3 reads CASSIDREYGTQYF. CDR3 nucleotide sequence: TGTGCCAGCAGCATCGACAGGGAATACGGGACCCAGTACTTC. Full variable domain (rest looked up from reference TRBV7-8 and TRBJ2-5): GAGVSQSPRYKVAKRGQDVALRCDPISGHVSLFWYQQALGQGPEFLTYFQNEAQLDKSGLPSDRFFAERPEGSVSTLKIQRTQQEDSAVYLCASSIDREYGTQYFGPGTRLLVL.

The sample holds a few counts of this clone. The chain links TRBV19 to TRBJ2-5; TRBD1 aligns across 7 bases. This CDR3 is 13 amino acids long. The J segment lost 1 base and the V segment lost 4 bases, leaving 0 bases of the junction unmatched. Germline loops: CDR1 LNHDA, CDR2 SQIVND (reference sequence). The CDR3 sequence: CASSNRGQETQYF. CDR3 sequence (DNA): TGTGCCAGTAGTAACAGGGGCCAAGAGACCCAGTACTTC.

This chain's CDR3 is CATSRGDSAATNEKLFF. The CDR3 DNA sequence: TGTGCCACCAGCAGAGGCGACTCTGCGGCAACTAATGAAAAACTGTTTTTT. The genes are TRBV15 and TRBJ1-4; the D is unclear. This CDR3 region has 17 residues. Trimming removed 1 base at V and 0 bases at J, with 12 bases between. Germline V gene lookup returns CDR1 LNHNV and CDR2 YYDKDF (reference sequence). The complete variable domain, with remaining parts taken from reference TRBV15 and TRBJ1-4, reads DAMVIQNPRYQVTQFGKPVTLSCSQTLNHNVMYWYQQKSSQAPKLLFHYYDKDFNNEADTPDNFQSRRPNTSFCFLDIRSPGLGDTAMYLCATSRGDSAATNEKLFFGSGTQLSVL.

This clone was seen a few times. V and J are TRBV28 and TRBJ2-5, with 8 bases aligning to TRBD1. Germline assignment: CDR1 MDHEN and CDR2 SYDVKM. V shed 8 bases, J shed 2 bases, and the junction held 4 bases outside the gene matches. CDR3 length equals 13 residues. The CDR3 spells CASATGGQETQYF. The CDR3 nucleotides are TGTGCCAGCGCCACAGGGGGTCAAGAGACCCAGTACTTC.

The chain has TRBV5-1 and TRBJ2-7, with D unclear. The CDR3 loop spans 15 amino acids. The V gene's germline CDR1 is SGHRS and CDR2 YFSETQ. Trimming pared 2 bases from V and 0 bases from J, leaving 12 bases between. The CDR3 nucleotides are TGCGCCAGCAGCTTATCTGGTGTTTACTCCTACGAGCAGTACTTC. Protein sequence: CASSLSGVYSYEQYF.

The chain is built from TRBV19 and TRBJ2-5; the D gene is possibly TRBD1 (5 bases). V was cut by 6 bases and J by 1 base, with 12 bases left in between. Germline values: CDR1 LNHDA, CDR2 SQIVND (reference sequence). There are 14 residues in the CDR3. The CDR3 here is CASSWLGPQETQYF. The CDR3 DNA follows: TGTGCCAGTAGCTGGCTGGGGCCCCAAGAGACCCAGTACTTC.